These 8 T cell receptor beta chains share one sample of origin, sequenced in a study of OX40 agonist ivuxolimab in advanced cancers. TCRdb's copy holds only in-frame clones and misses some; the assay was immunoSEQ multiplex PCR. The sample holds approximately 39,000 clones, approximately 80% seen once. The sequencing here drew on CD4+ or CD8+ T cells sorted from blood, taken in a trial of the OX40 agonist ivuxolimab. The receptors were sampled from an adult with an advanced solid tumor such as melanoma, head and neck, liver or kidney cancer.

The sample holds one count of this clone. The V call is TRBV2, the J call TRBJ2-1; no clear D. The germline V and J ends were trimmed by 7 bases and 4 bases, with 14 bases remaining between them. The CDR3 runs to 14 residues. CDR1 is SNHLY, CDR2 FYNNEI, per germline. As DNA, the CDR3 is TGTGCCAGCACGGAAAGGGCCGGTTACAATGAGCAGTTCTTC. The encoded protein is CASTERAGYNEQFF. Drawing the rest from reference TRBV2 and TRBJ2-1, the complete variable domain is EPEVTQTPSHQVTQMGQEVILRCVPISNHLYFYWYRQILGQKVEFLVSFYNNEISEKSEIFDDQFSVERPDGSNFTLKIRSTKLEDSAMYFCASTERAGYNEQFFGPGTRLTVL.

CDR3 coding DNA: TGTGCCAGCAGCCGGGACAGGGGGCACGAGCAGTACTTC. Translated, it gives CASSRDRGHEQYF. This chain uses TRBV7-2 with TRBJ2-7, with 12 bases matching TRBD1. This CDR3 is 13 amino acids long. V was pared by 5 bases and J by 5 bases, with 1 base of the junction left unmatched. Looked up from germline, CDR1 is SGHTA and CDR2 is FQGNSA.

J is TRBJ1-2 and V is TRBV19; D gene uncertain. Between the trimmed V and J ends, which lost 3 bases and 2 bases, there was a span of 7 bases. Germline V gene sequence: CDR1 LNHDA, CDR2 SQIVND (reference sequence). The CDR3 is 13 amino acids. CDR3 nucleotide sequence: TGTGCCAGTAGTATCGGGCGGAACTATGGCTACACCTTC. Protein product: CASSIGRNYGYTF. The whole variable domain, filled in from reference TRBV19 and TRBJ1-2, reads DGGITQSPKYLFRKEGQNVTLSCEQNLNHDAMYWYRQDPGQGLRLIYYSQIVNDFQKGDIAEGYSVSREKKESFPLTVTSAQKNPTAFYLCASSIGRNYGYTFGSGTRLTVV.

This sequence joins TRBV28 and TRBJ2-7, with D tentatively TRBD2 (5 bases). The CDR3 is 16 residues long. The germline V and J ends were trimmed by 6 bases and 3 bases, with 21 bases remaining between them. Germline V gene lookup returns CDR1 MDHEN and CDR2 SYDVKM. The CDR3 sequence is CASSPGTGISFYEQYF. CDR3 in DNA: TGTGCCAGCAGCCCCGGAACCGGGATTTCCTTCTACGAGCAGTACTTC.

This chain links TRBV10-3 with TRBJ2-2, with D possibly TRBD1 on 6 matching bases. This CDR3 comprises 16 residues. Trimming took 2 bases from V and 2 from J, leaving 12 bases between them. The germline V gene has CDR1 ENHRY and CDR2 SYGVKD. The CDR3 sequence is CAISEMGRGNTGELFF. The CDR3 nucleotides read TGTGCCATCAGTGAGATGGGCAGGGGTAACACCGGGGAGCTGTTTTTT.

The chain couples TRBV2 to TRBJ1-4, with 11 positions matching TRBD1. V trimming: 6 bases; J trimming: 7 bases; junction bases outside the gene matches: 4. CDR3 length: 14 amino acids. In germline, CDR1 is SNHLY, CDR2 FYNNEI. The CDR3 nucleotides read TGTGCCAGCAGCGGACAGGGGGCATCTGAAAAACTGTTTTTT. As protein: CASSGQGASEKLFF.

V is TRBV2 and J is TRBJ2-5; the match to TRBD1 covers 8 bases. TRBJ2-7 explains the end of the DNA better; the J call may be wrong. Looked up from germline, CDR1 is SNHLY and CDR2 is FYNNEI. The CDR3 is 14 amino acids. The CDR3 region is CASRKTGESYEQYF. DNA of the CDR3: TGTGCCAGCAGGAAGACAGGGGAATCCTACGAGCAGTACTTC.

The V call is TRBV18, the J call TRBJ1-4, with D uncertain. The CDR3 is 16 amino acids. V was cut by 0 bases and J by 0 bases, with 8 bases left in between. Germline V gives CDR1 KGHSH, CDR2 LQKENI. The CDR3 protein is CASSPPARATNEKLFF. CDR3 DNA sequence: TGTGCCAGCTCACCACCCGCCAGAGCAACTAATGAAAAACTGTTTTTT.